The 18 T cell receptor beta chains listed next were all sequenced from one sample in a study of cytomegalovirus exposure and HLA in healthy donors. The PCR employed 60 Vbeta primers together with 13 Jbeta primers. Method: immunoSEQ multiplex PCR; TCRdb's copy keeps in-frame clones and lacks some. The sample contains roughly 200,000 clones, about 13% of which appear only once. The specimen was PBMCs. The receptors shown here come from a man aged 45 to 65 in good health and CMV-seropositive.

The genes are TRBV10-3 and TRBJ2-5; the D gene is possibly TRBD1 (5 bases). This CDR3 comprises 12 residues. CDR1 and CDR2 (germline): ENHRY, SYGVKD. Trimming stripped 11 bases from V and 5 bases from J, with 15 bases between. CDR3 sequence: CAVQGYEETQYF. In DNA, the CDR3 is TGTGCCGTCCAGGGCTATGAGGAGACCCAGTACTTC.

This chain connects TRBV5-1 to TRBJ2-5; D possibly corresponds to TRBD2 (6 bases). CDR1 is SGHRS and CDR2 is YFSETQ in the germline V gene. The CDR3 totals 14 residues. Trimming left V 1 base short and J 5 bases short, with 12 bases between. CDR3 DNA sequence: TGCGCCAGCAGCTTGAGGCGGGGCGGGGAGACCCAGTACTTC. It specifies CASSLRRGGETQYF.

The chain recombines TRBV29-1 with TRBJ2-1; 8 nucleotides match TRBD2. V shed 4 bases and J 8 bases; nucleotides not matched to a gene: 10. This CDR3 is 14 amino acids long. Germline values: CDR1 SQVTM, CDR2 ANQGSEA. CDR3 in amino acids: CSVGEERGTHEQFF. CDR3 nucleotide sequence: TGCAGCGTTGGCGAGGAGCGGGGGACGCATGAGCAGTTCTTC.

The chain has TRBV7-6 and TRBJ1-1; D is unresolved. This CDR3 comprises 13 residues. V was cut by 4 bases and J by 4 bases, with 10 bases left in between. Germline-derived CDR1 and CDR2 are SGHVS and FNYEAQ. CDR3 sequence reads: CASSSEGGTEAFF. CDR3 sequence (DNA): TGTGCCAGCAGCTCGGAAGGAGGCACTGAAGCTTTCTTT.

The J gene is TRBJ2-1, the V gene TRBV4-1; TRBD2 might be the D (6 bases). CDR3 length: 18 amino acids. The V gene lost 8 bases and the J gene lost 0 bases, with 23 bases spanning the gap. CDR1 is MGHRA and CDR2 is YSYEKL in the germline V gene. This CDR3 reads CASDPGGIPRGSYNEQFF. CDR3 in DNA: TGCGCCAGCGACCCCGGAGGGATTCCCCGGGGCTCCTACAATGAGCAGTTCTTC.

The CDR3 DNA reads as TGTGCCAGCAGCTTCTCGGACTACCGGGGAGATACGCAGTATTTT. Its translation is CASSFSDYRGDTQYF. The chain is built from TRBV5-6 and TRBJ2-3; maybe TRBD2 (6 bases). Looked up from germline, CDR1 is SGHDT and CDR2 is YYEEEE. This CDR3 is built from 15 residues. Trimming removed 2 bases from V and 5 bases from J, with 15 bases in between.

The V and J genes are TRBV7-2 and TRBJ2-3, with a tentative D call TRBD1 (5 bases). The V gene's germline CDR1 is SGHTA and CDR2 FQGNSA. The CDR3 runs 15 residues. The V end lost 1 base, the J end lost 0 bases, and 8 bases lay between the germline ends. CDR3 amino acids: CASSLGQSSTDTQYF. CDR3 nucleotides: TGTGCCAGCAGCTTAGGACAGTCCAGCACAGATACGCAGTATTTT.

This clone has a handful of counts. The gene calls are TRBV5-1 and TRBJ1-6; TRBD1 agrees at 7 bases. The CDR3 has 14 amino acids. Per germline, CDR1 SGHRS and CDR2 YFSETQ. Trimming cost V 1 base and J 8 bases; bases outside gene matches: 3. The CDR3 nucleotides read TGCGCCAGCAGCTTGAGGACAGGTTATTCACCCCTCCACTTT. Its translation: CASSLRTGYSPLHF.

The chain links TRBV7-2 to TRBJ1-4, with D unresolved. This CDR3 region has 16 residues. V was trimmed by 4 bases and J by 0 bases, leaving 12 bases between them. Looked up from germline, CDR1 is SGHTA and CDR2 is FQGNSA. The CDR3 loop reads CASSYGVGSTNEKLFF. The CDR3, as DNA: TGTGCCAGCAGCTACGGGGTGGGTTCAACTAATGAAAAACTGTTTTTT. Full variable domain (remainder filled in from reference TRBV7-2 and TRBJ1-4): GAGVSQSPSNKVTEKGKDVELRCDPISGHTALYWYRQSLGQGLEFLIYFQGNSAPDKSGLPSDRFSAERTGGSVSTLTIQRTQQEDSAVYLCASSYGVGSTNEKLFFGSGTQLSVL.

The chain has TRBV13 and TRBJ2-2; D may be TRBD1 (5 bases). The ends were cut back, 4 bases at V and 4 bases at J, with 10 bases in the middle. CDR3 length equals 14 residues. Germline V gene data show CDR1 as PRHDT and CDR2 as FYEKMQ (reference sequence). The DNA for the CDR3 is TGTGCCAGCAGCTGGGGCTCGGGCACCGGGGAGCTGTTTTTT. This encodes CASSWGSGTGELFF.

The rearrangement joins TRBV11-2 to TRBJ2-2; TRBD2 matches 7 bases. Germline CDR1 reads SGHAT; CDR2 reads FQNNGV. Germline trimming cut 6 bases from V and 5 bases from J; bases unmatched to any gene: 3. The CDR3 runs 13 residues. The CDR3 DNA reads TGTGCCAGCAGACTAGCGATGACCGGGGAGCTGTTTTTT. Protein sequence: CASRLAMTGELFF. The whole variable domain, remainder taken from reference TRBV11-2 and TRBJ2-2, is EAGVAQSPRYKIIEKRQSVAFWCNPISGHATLYWYQQILGQGPKLLIQFQNNGVVDDSQLPKDRFSAERLKGVDSTLKIQPAKLEDSAVYLCASRLAMTGELFFGEGSRLTVL.

This clone was found a few times. J is TRBJ1-4 and V is TRBV4-1, with 9 bases matching TRBD1. V lost 1 base to trimming and J lost 5 bases; unmatched junction nucleotides: 8. The germline V gene encodes CDR1 MGHRA and CDR2 YSYEKL. The CDR3 length is 17 residues. CDR3 amino acids: CASSQGPGQGGNEKLFF. CDR3 sequence (DNA): TGCGCCAGCAGCCAAGGGCCGGGACAGGGAGGCAATGAAAAACTGTTTTTT.

This clone occurred a few times. As DNA, the CDR3 is TGTGCCAGCAGCTTAGCGCCCGGAGCAGATACGCAGTATTTT. It is translated as CASSLAPGADTQYF. The J gene is TRBJ2-3, the V gene TRBV11-3; D ambiguous. Trimming stripped 1 base from V and 4 bases from J, with 9 bases between. CDR3 size: 14 residues. Per germline, CDR1 SGHNT and CDR2 YENEEA.

This clone was seen only a few times. The rearrangement links TRBV11-3 to TRBJ2-1; 9 positions agree with TRBD1. Germline V gene lookup returns CDR1 SGHNT and CDR2 YENEEA. This CDR3 region has 18 residues. V lost 7 bases to trimming and J lost 2 bases; unmatched junction nucleotides: 15. The CDR3: CASTLGGDRASAYNEQFF. CDR3 in DNA: TGTGCCAGCACCCTAGGGGGGGACAGGGCTAGCGCCTACAATGAGCAGTTCTTC.

The chain uses TRBV5-1 and TRBJ2-3; 7 nucleotides agree with TRBD2. The CDR3 is made up of 19 amino acids. Per the germline V gene, CDR1 is SGHRS and CDR2 is YFSETQ. V shed 4 bases and J 0 bases; nucleotides not matched to a gene: 17. CDR3: CASSTLGLAATPSTDTQYF. CDR3 sequence (DNA): TGCGCCAGCAGCACTCTCGGGCTAGCGGCCACCCCTAGCACAGATACGCAGTATTTT.

The genes are TRBV25-1 and TRBJ1-1, with a possible D match to TRBD1 (5 bases). The germline gives CDR1 MGHDK, CDR2 SYGVNS. The CDR3 sequence is 16 residues long. V lost 8 bases and J 5 bases, leaving 24 bases between the germline ends. Written as DNA, the CDR3 is TGTGCCAGCCTCCAACCGGGGGAAAGGATGGGGACTGAAGCTTTCTTT. As protein: CASLQPGERMGTEAFF.

The chain joins TRBV7-9 to TRBJ2-5; 12 positions match TRBD2. CDR1 SEHNR and CDR2 FQNEAQ come from the germline V gene (reference sequence). This CDR3 contains 15 residues. J was trimmed by 1 base and V by 7 bases; bases with no gene match: 4. As DNA, the CDR3 is TGTGCCAGCAAACTAGCGGGGGGCTCCCAAGAGACCCAGTACTTC. It is translated as CASKLAGGSQETQYF. Together with reference TRBV7-9 and TRBJ2-5, the CDR3 gives the full variable domain: DTGVSQNPRHKITKRGQNVTFRCDPISEHNRLYWYRQTLGQGPEFLTYFQNEAQLEKSRLLSDRFSAERPKGSFSTLEIQRTEQGDSAMYLCASKLAGGSQETQYFGPGTRLLVL.

V gene TRBV5-5 combines with J gene TRBJ1-4; D gene uncertain. The CDR3 has 15 amino acids. Trimming cost V 4 bases and J 7 bases, with 17 bases left between them. Germline V gene data show CDR1 as SGHKS and CDR2 as YYEKEE (reference sequence). The CDR3, as DNA: TGTGCCAGCAGCCCCCCCGGGTCGCCGGGTGAAAAACTGTTTTTT. It specifies CASSPPGSPGEKLFF.